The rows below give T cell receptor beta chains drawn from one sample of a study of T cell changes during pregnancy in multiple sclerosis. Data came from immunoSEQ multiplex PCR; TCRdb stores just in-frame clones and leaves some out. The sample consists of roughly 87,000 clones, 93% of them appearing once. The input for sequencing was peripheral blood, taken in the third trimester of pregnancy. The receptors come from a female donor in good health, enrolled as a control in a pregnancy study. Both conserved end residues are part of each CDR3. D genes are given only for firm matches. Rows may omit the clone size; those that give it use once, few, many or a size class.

cdr3_nt: TGTGCCAGCACCGAGACAGGATCCCACACTGAAGCTTTCTTT
cdr3_aa: CASTETGSHTEAFF
v_call: TRBV7-9
j_call: TRBJ1-1
d_call: .
clone_size: .

cdr3_nt: TGTGCCAGCTCACCACCTGCGGGAGGTCCTTTCGAGACCCAGTACTTC
cdr3_aa: CASSPPAGGPFETQYF
v_call: TRBV18
j_call: TRBJ2-5
d_call: TRBD2
clone_size: once

cdr3_nt: TGCAGCGTCCGACTTAATGAAAAACTGTTTTTT
cdr3_aa: CSVRLNEKLFF
v_call: TRBV29-1
j_call: TRBJ1-4
d_call: .
clone_size: .

cdr3_nt: TGCAGCGTCCGCAGGGGTGCTAACTATGGCTACACCTTC
cdr3_aa: CSVRRGANYGYTF
v_call: TRBV29-1
j_call: TRBJ1-2
d_call: .
clone_size: .

cdr3_nt: TGTGCCAGCAGTTTTAACGACGGGGAGGGAGGCTACACCTTC
cdr3_aa: CASSFNDGEGGYTF
v_call: TRBV28
j_call: TRBJ1-2
d_call: .
clone_size: .

cdr3_nt: TGTGCCAGCAGTGTCCGGACAGGGGATGGGACCGGGGAGCTGTTTTTT
cdr3_aa: CASSVRTGDGTGELFF
v_call: TRBV28
j_call: TRBJ2-2
d_call: TRBD1
clone_size: once

cdr3_nt: TGTGCCAGCAGCTCTAGTAGCGGGAGGCAGTTCTTC
cdr3_aa: CASSSSSGRQFF
v_call: TRBV6-5
j_call: TRBJ2-1
d_call: TRBD2
clone_size: .

cdr3_nt: TGTGCCAGTAGACGTACCGGGACAGCAAATGAAAAACTGTTTTTT
cdr3_aa: CASRRTGTANEKLFF
v_call: TRBV19
j_call: TRBJ1-4
d_call: TRBD1
clone_size: .

cdr3_nt: TGTGCCAGCTCACCTGGCCCGGGGAATACCTACGAGCAGTACTTC
cdr3_aa: CASSPGPGNTYEQYF
v_call: TRBV18
j_call: TRBJ2-7
d_call: .
clone_size: .

cdr3_nt: TGTGCCAGCAGCTTGGGTGCGGGAGGGCTCAACGAGCAGTACTTC
cdr3_aa: CASSLGAGGLNEQYF
v_call: TRBV5-4
j_call: TRBJ2-7
d_call: TRBD2
clone_size: once

cdr3_nt: TGCGCCAGCAGCTCTCCAGCAGGGACCGGGGAGCTGTTTTTT
cdr3_aa: CASSSPAGTGELFF
v_call: TRBV5-1
j_call: TRBJ2-2
d_call: .
clone_size: .

cdr3_nt: TGTGCCAGCAGCGCCAGCGGGTCTCAAAGAACTGAGCAGTTCTTC
cdr3_aa: CASSASGSQRTEQFF
v_call: TRBV9
j_call: TRBJ2-1
d_call: .
clone_size: .

cdr3_nt: TGTGCCAGCAGCAACAGGAGGGTCGGAGAGACCCAGTACTTC
cdr3_aa: CASSNRRVGETQYF
v_call: TRBV5-4
j_call: TRBJ2-5
d_call: .
clone_size: .

cdr3_nt: TGTGCCAGCAGCGTAGTTGGGACAGCCAACACCGGGGAGCTGTTTTTT
cdr3_aa: CASSVVGTANTGELFF
v_call: TRBV9
j_call: TRBJ2-2
d_call: TRBD1
clone_size: .

cdr3_nt: TGTGCCAGCACGGCGGGGATCTACGAGCAGTACTTC
cdr3_aa: CASTAGIYEQYF
v_call: TRBV2
j_call: TRBJ2-7
d_call: .
clone_size: .

cdr3_nt: TGTGCCAGCACCCTACCCAGAGGACAGGGCAATGAGCAGTTCTTC
cdr3_aa: CASTLPRGQGNEQFF
v_call: TRBV2
j_call: TRBJ2-1
d_call: TRBD1
clone_size: .

cdr3_nt: TGTGCCAGCAGCTTTCTCCTAGGTGCGACCCGCACAGATACGCAGTATTTT
cdr3_aa: CASSFLLGATRTDTQYF
v_call: TRBV7-9
j_call: TRBJ2-3
d_call: .
clone_size: .

cdr3_nt: TGTGCCAGCAGTTTTGGTCAGGGGGTTCGTTCCGGGGAGCTGTTTTTT
cdr3_aa: CASSFGQGVRSGELFF
v_call: TRBV28
j_call: TRBJ2-2
d_call: TRBD1
clone_size: .

cdr3_nt: TGTGCCATCAGGGGGACTAGCGGGAACTACGAGCAGTACTTC
cdr3_aa: CAIRGTSGNYEQYF
v_call: TRBV10-3
j_call: TRBJ2-7
d_call: TRBD2
clone_size: .

cdr3_nt: TGTGCCAGCAGTCCCAGGGGAAGGTGGGTTGGCTACACCTTC
cdr3_aa: CASSPRGRWVGYTF
v_call: TRBV27
j_call: TRBJ1-2
d_call: .
clone_size: .

cdr3_nt: TGTGCCAGCAGATCAGGACAGGGCTATCAGCCCCAGCATTTT
cdr3_aa: CASRSGQGYQPQHF
v_call: TRBV28
j_call: TRBJ1-5
d_call: TRBD1
clone_size: .

cdr3_nt: TGTGCCAGCAGCCCCGGGTTTCTCTCCTACGAGCAGTACTTC
cdr3_aa: CASSPGFLSYEQYF
v_call: TRBV7-2
j_call: TRBJ2-7
d_call: .
clone_size: once

cdr3_nt: TGTGCCAGCAGCTTAGCGTTTCCCCGGCCGAGGAATGAGCAGTTCTTC
cdr3_aa: CASSLAFPRPRNEQFF
v_call: TRBV11-2
j_call: TRBJ2-1
d_call: .
clone_size: .

cdr3_nt: TGTGCCAGCAGCTTGGTTCGGGGTGAAGCTTTCTTT
cdr3_aa: CASSLVRGEAFF
v_call: TRBV5-6
j_call: TRBJ1-1
d_call: .
clone_size: once

cdr3_nt: TGTGCCAGTTCTTGGGCTGTGAACACCGGGGAGCTGTTTTTT
cdr3_aa: CASSWAVNTGELFF
v_call: TRBV19
j_call: TRBJ2-2
d_call: .
clone_size: .

cdr3_nt: TGCGCCAGCAGCCAAGTCCTCGTCTCTGGAAACACCATATATTTT
cdr3_aa: CASSQVLVSGNTIYF
v_call: TRBV4-1
j_call: TRBJ1-3
d_call: .
clone_size: .

cdr3_nt: TGCGCCAGCAGCCCCCAGAGCGGAAGCACAGATACGCAGTATTTT
cdr3_aa: CASSPQSGSTDTQYF
v_call: TRBV5-1
j_call: TRBJ2-3
d_call: .
clone_size: .

cdr3_nt: TGTGCCAGCTCACCACTCACTGGACAGAACTATGGCTACACCTTC
cdr3_aa: CASSPLTGQNYGYTF
v_call: TRBV18
j_call: TRBJ1-2
d_call: .
clone_size: .

cdr3_nt: TGTGCCAGCAGCCCCCGCAGGGATATACAAGAGACCCAGTACTTC
cdr3_aa: CASSPRRDIQETQYF
v_call: TRBV14
j_call: TRBJ2-5
d_call: .
clone_size: .

cdr3_nt: TGTGCCAGCAGCCGCGACAGGGGTCTCTACGAGCAGTACTTC
cdr3_aa: CASSRDRGLYEQYF
v_call: TRBV4-2
j_call: TRBJ2-7
d_call: TRBD1
clone_size: once

cdr3_nt: TGTGCCAGCAGCCTAGGGGCGGTTTACAATGAGCAGTTCTTC
cdr3_aa: CASSLGAVYNEQFF
v_call: TRBV6-6
j_call: TRBJ2-1
d_call: .
clone_size: .

cdr3_nt: TGTGCCAGCTCACCATACGGGACAGGGGAAAATGAGCAGTTCTTC
cdr3_aa: CASSPYGTGENEQFF
v_call: TRBV18
j_call: TRBJ2-1
d_call: TRBD1
clone_size: once

cdr3_nt: TGTGCCAGCAGTTCTGAGCGGGAGATATACTACGAGCAGTACTTC
cdr3_aa: CASSSEREIYYEQYF
v_call: TRBV6-5
j_call: TRBJ2-7
d_call: TRBD2
clone_size: .

cdr3_nt: TGTGCCAGCAGCTCCGGGACAAAACCCGGGGAGCTGTTTTTT
cdr3_aa: CASSSGTKPGELFF
v_call: TRBV2
j_call: TRBJ2-2
d_call: .
clone_size: once

cdr3_nt: TGTGCCAGCTCACCTTCCCGGGACAGGGTCTACGAGCAGTACTTC
cdr3_aa: CASSPSRDRVYEQYF
v_call: TRBV18
j_call: TRBJ2-7
d_call: TRBD1
clone_size: .

cdr3_nt: TGTGCCAGCTCACCATATACAAATCAGCCCCAGCATTTT
cdr3_aa: CASSPYTNQPQHF
v_call: TRBV18
j_call: TRBJ1-5
d_call: .
clone_size: .

cdr3_nt: TGTGCCAGCAGTTTAGCGGGAGGGTCGAGAGATACGCAGTATTTT
cdr3_aa: CASSLAGGSRDTQYF
v_call: TRBV28
j_call: TRBJ2-3
d_call: TRBD2
clone_size: .

cdr3_nt: TGTGCCAGCAGTTTAGGCAGAAGTATGAACACTGAAGCTTTCTTT
cdr3_aa: CASSLGRSMNTEAFF
v_call: TRBV27
j_call: TRBJ1-1
d_call: .
clone_size: once

cdr3_nt: TGTGCCATCAGTGGACAGGGTAGGAATCAGCCCCAGCATTTT
cdr3_aa: CAISGQGRNQPQHF
v_call: TRBV10-3
j_call: TRBJ1-5
d_call: TRBD1
clone_size: .

cdr3_nt: TGTGCCACCAGCACCAACCGACAGGGGGCCACAGATACGCAGTATTTT
cdr3_aa: CATSTNRQGATDTQYF
v_call: TRBV15
j_call: TRBJ2-3
d_call: TRBD1
clone_size: .

cdr3_nt: TGTGCCAGCTCACCTGCCCCTCTAGCGGGGTCCTACAATGAGCAGTTCTTC
cdr3_aa: CASSPAPLAGSYNEQFF
v_call: TRBV18
j_call: TRBJ2-1
d_call: TRBD2
clone_size: .

cdr3_nt: TGCGCCAGCAGCTTGCAAGGAGGTTCCACCTACGAGCAGTACTTC
cdr3_aa: CASSLQGGSTYEQYF
v_call: TRBV5-1
j_call: TRBJ2-7
d_call: .
clone_size: .

cdr3_nt: TGTGCCTGGAGTATATCTGCGGCCACTGAAGCTTTCTTT
cdr3_aa: CAWSISAATEAFF
v_call: TRBV30
j_call: TRBJ1-1
d_call: .
clone_size: .

cdr3_nt: TGTGCCAGCATAGATTGGAGCACATACAATGAGCAGTTCTTC
cdr3_aa: CASIDWSTYNEQFF
v_call: TRBV6-1
j_call: TRBJ2-1
d_call: .
clone_size: .

cdr3_nt: TGTGCCAGCAGCATATTGACAGGGCAAGAGACCCAGTACTTC
cdr3_aa: CASSILTGQETQYF
v_call: TRBV5-6
j_call: TRBJ2-5
d_call: TRBD1
clone_size: .

cdr3_nt: TGTGCCAGCTCTCCCCGCGGGGAAGAATTCACAGATACGCAGTATTTT
cdr3_aa: CASSPRGEEFTDTQYF
v_call: TRBV18
j_call: TRBJ2-3
d_call: .
clone_size: .

cdr3_nt: TGCGCCAGCAGCTTGACTAGCGGGAGTTATGAGCAGTTCTTC
cdr3_aa: CASSLTSGSYEQFF
v_call: TRBV5-1
j_call: TRBJ2-1
d_call: TRBD2
clone_size: .